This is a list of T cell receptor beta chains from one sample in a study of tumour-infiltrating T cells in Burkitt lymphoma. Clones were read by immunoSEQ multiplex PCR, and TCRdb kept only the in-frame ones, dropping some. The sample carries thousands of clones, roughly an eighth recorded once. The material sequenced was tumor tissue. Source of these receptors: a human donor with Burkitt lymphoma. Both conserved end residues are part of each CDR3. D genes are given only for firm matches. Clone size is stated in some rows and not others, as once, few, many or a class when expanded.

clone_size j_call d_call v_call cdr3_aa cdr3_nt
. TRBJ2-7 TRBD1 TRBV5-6 CASSPDRASSYEQYF TGTGCCAGCAGCCCGGACAGGGCGAGCTCCTACGAGCAGTACTTC
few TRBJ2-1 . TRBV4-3 CANSPRIADYNEQFF TGCGCCAACAGCCCGAGGATTGCGGACTACAATGAGCAGTTCTTC
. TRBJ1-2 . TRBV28 CASSTGMRGYGYTF TGTGCCAGCAGCACAGGGATGAGGGGGTATGGCTACACCTTC
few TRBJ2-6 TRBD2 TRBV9 CASSPREATSGANVLTF TGTGCCAGCAGCCCCCGGGAGGCGACCTCTGGGGCCAACGTCCTGACTTTC
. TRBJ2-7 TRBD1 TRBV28 CASSLSFRDRGHNEQYF TGTGCCAGCAGTTTATCGTTCCGGGACAGGGGTCACAACGAGCAGTACTTC
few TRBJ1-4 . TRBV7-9 CASSSERGVNNEKLFF TGTGCCAGCAGCTCGGAGCGGGGGGTTAATAATGAAAAACTGTTTTTT
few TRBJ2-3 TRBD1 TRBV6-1 CASRAGQAYTDTQYF TGTGCCAGCAGGGCGGGACAGGCCTACACAGATACGCAGTATTTT
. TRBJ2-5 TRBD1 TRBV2 CASNTGGGQETQYF TGTGCCAGCAATACAGGGGGCGGCCAAGAGACCCAGTACTTC
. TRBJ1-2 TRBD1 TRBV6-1 CASSRQGGGYTF TGTGCCAGCTCTCGACAGGGTGGTGGCTACACCTTC
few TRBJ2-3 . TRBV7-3 CASSLTGSDTQYF TGTGCCAGCAGCTTAACCGGTTCAGATACGCAGTATTTT
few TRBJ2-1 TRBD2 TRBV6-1 CASRGLAGYNEQFF TGTGCCAGCAGAGGACTAGCGGGGTACAATGAGCAGTTCTTC
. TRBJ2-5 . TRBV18 CASSPSPGSGETQYF TGTGCCAGCTCACCCAGTCCCGGGAGTGGAGAGACCCAGTACTTC